This T cell receptor beta chain was observed in a study of beta chain features in type 1 diabetes. Study findings and constraints: Patients with Type 1 diabetes showed moderately but significantly shorter TCRB CDR3s in all four CD4+ subsets. The similarity of naive, central memory and Treg TCRB repertoires appeared greater among patients than among healthy donors.

Since all of the isolated RNA was reverse transcribed, expressed TCRB transcripts were what got sequenced. For naive, central memory and regulatory T cell samples, reads averaged roughly 3.7 million. Some clones are missing from TCRdb's copy, which holds only in-frame ones; the method was immunoSEQ multiplex PCR. The table shows hundreds of thousands of clones, with around 15% occurring only once. As to this clone: Its target is unknown.

The CDR3 runs 14 residues. CDR1 MDHEN and CDR2 SYDVKM come from the germline V gene. The V segment lost 4 bases and the J segment 5 bases; nucleotides outside the gene matches: 4. V usage is TRBV28 and J usage is TRBJ1-5; 8 bases map to TRBD1. The TCR was taken from a man younger than 35 with type 1 diabetes. What was sequenced was naive CD4+ T cells from blood. CDR3 DNA: TGTGCCAGCAGTTCCGGACAGGGCCATCAGCCCCAGCATTTT. Translation: CASSSGQGHQPQHF.